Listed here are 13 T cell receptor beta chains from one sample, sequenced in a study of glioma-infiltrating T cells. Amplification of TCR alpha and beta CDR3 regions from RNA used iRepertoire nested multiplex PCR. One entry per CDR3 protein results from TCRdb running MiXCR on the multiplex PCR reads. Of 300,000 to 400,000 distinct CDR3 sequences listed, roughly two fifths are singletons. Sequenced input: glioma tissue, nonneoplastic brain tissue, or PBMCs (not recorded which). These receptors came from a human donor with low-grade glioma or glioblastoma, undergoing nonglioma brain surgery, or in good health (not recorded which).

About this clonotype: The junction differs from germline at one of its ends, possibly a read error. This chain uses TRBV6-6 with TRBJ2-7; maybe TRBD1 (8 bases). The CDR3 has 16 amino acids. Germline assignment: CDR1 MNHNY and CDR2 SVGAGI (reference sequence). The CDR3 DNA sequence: TGTGCCATCAGGCGGGGGACAGGCGATATGAACACTGAAGCTTTCTTC. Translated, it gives CAIRRGTGDMNTEAFF.

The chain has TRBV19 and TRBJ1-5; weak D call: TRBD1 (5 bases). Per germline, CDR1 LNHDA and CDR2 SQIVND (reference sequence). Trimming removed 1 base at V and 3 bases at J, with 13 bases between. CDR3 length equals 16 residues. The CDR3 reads CASSIVGRAYNQPQHF. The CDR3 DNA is TGTGCCAGTAGTATAGTGGGCAGGGCTTACAATCAGCCCCAGCATTTT.

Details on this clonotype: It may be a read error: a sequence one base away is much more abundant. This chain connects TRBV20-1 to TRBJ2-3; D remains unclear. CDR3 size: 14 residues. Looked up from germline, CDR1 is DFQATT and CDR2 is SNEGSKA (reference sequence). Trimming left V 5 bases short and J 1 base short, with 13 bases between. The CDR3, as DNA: TGCAGTGCTGGAACTGCTCGTGGCACAGATACGCAGTATTTT. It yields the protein CSAGTARGTDTQYF.

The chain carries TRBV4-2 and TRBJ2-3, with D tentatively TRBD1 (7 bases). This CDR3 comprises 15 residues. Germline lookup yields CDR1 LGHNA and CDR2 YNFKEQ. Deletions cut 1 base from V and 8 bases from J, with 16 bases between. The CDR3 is CASSQGLGQGGTQYF. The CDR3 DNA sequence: TGTGCCAGCAGCCAAGGCCTGGGTCAGGGGGGTACGCAGTATTTT.

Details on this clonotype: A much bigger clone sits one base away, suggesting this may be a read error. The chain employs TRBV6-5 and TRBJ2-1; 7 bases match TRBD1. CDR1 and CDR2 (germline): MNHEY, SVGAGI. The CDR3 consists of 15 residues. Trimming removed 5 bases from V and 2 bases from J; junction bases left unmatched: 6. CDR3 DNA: TGTGCCAGCAGTGACCGGGACAGCCCCTACAATGAGCAGTTCTTC. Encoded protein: CASSDRDSPYNEQFF.

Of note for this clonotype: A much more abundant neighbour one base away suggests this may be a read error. CDR3 sequence reads: CASSYPASIYEQYF. For the CDR3, the DNA is TGTGCCAGCAGCTACCCAGCCAGCATCTACGAGCAGTACTTC. The genes are TRBV6-1 and TRBJ2-7, with D unresolved. V lost 6 bases to trimming and J lost 3 bases, with 15 bases between them. Germline CDR1 is MNHNS and CDR2 is SASEGT. The CDR3 extends over 14 amino acids.

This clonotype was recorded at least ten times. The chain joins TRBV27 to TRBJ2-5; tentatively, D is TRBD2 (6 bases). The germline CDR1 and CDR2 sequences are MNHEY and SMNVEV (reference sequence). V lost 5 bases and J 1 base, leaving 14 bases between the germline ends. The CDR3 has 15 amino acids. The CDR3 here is CASSPSGTFQETQYF. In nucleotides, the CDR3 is TGTGCCAGCAGTCCATCCGGGACTTTCCAAGAGACCCAGTACTTC.

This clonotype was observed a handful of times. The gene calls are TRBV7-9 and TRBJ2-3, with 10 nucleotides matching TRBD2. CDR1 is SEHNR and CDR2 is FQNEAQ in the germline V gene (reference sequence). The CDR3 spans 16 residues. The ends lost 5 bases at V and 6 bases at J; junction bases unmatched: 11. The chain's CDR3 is CASSPGLAGEGDTQYF. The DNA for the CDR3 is TGTGCCAGCAGCCCTGGGCTAGCGGGAGAAGGGGATACGCAGTATTTT.

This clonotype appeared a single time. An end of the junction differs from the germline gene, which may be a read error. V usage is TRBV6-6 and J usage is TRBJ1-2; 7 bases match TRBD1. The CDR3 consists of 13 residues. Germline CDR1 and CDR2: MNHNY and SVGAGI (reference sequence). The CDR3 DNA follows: TGTTCCAGCGGGACGACAGGGAACTATGGCTACACCTTC. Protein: CSSGTTGNYGYTF.

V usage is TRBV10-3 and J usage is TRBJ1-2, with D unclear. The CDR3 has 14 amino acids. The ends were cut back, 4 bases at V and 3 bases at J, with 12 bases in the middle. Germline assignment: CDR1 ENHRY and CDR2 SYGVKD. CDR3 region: CAISGKGRDYGYTF. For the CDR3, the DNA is TGTGCCATCAGTGGGAAAGGGCGAGACTATGGCTACACCTTC.

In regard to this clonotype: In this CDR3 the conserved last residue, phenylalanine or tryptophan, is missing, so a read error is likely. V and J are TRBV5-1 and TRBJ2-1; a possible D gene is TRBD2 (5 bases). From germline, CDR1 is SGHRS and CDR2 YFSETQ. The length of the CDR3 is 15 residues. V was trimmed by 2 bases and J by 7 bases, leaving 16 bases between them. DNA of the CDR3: TGCGCCAGCAGCTTAACCCTCAGTGGGGAGAATGAGCAGTTCCTC. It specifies CASSLTLSGENEQFL.

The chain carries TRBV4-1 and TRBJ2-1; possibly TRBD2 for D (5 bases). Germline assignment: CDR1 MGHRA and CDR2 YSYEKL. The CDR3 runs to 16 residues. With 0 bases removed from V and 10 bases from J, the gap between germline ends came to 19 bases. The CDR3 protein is CASSQDRGLTPAEQFF. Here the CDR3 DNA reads TGCGCCAGCAGCCAAGATCGGGGATTAACCCCCGCGGAGCAGTTCTTC.

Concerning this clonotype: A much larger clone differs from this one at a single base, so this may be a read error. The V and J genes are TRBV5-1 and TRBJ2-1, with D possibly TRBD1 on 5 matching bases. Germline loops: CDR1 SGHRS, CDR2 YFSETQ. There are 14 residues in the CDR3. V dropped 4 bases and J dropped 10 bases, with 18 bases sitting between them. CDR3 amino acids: CASSTAQGFYEQFF. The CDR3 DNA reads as TGCGCCAGCAGCACGGCCCAGGGATTTTACGAGCAGTTCTTC.